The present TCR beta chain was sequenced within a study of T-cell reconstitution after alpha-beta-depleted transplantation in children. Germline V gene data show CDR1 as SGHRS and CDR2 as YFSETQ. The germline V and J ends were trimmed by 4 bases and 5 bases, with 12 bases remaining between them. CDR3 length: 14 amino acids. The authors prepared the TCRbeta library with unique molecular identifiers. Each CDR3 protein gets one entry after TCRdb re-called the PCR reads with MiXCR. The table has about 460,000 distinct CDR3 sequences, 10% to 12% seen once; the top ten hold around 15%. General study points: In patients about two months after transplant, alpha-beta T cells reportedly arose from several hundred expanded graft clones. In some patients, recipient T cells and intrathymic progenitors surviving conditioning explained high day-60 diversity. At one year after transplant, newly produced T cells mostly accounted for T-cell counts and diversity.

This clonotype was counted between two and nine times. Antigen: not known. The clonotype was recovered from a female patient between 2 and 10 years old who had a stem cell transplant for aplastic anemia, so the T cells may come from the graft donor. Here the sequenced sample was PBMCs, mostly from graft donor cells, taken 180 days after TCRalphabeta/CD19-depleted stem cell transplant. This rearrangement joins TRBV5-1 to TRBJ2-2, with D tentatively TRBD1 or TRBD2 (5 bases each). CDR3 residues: CASSPGTPTGELFF. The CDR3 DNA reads TGCGCCAGCAGCCCCGGGACGCCGACCGGGGAGCTGTTTTTT.